These 20 T cell receptor beta chains were sequenced from one sample in a study of blood T cell repertoires in COVID-19. The data were produced by immunoSEQ multiplex PCR, yet TCRdb's version contains in-frame clones alone and is incomplete. Of 200,000 to 250,000 clones in the sample, about 88% were seen once. The specimen sequenced was peripheral blood. The receptors stem from a man in his forties or fifties with active or convalescent COVID-19.

The chain recombines TRBV7-2 with TRBJ2-3; D unresolved. Trimming took off 5 bases at V and 0 bases at J, with 15 bases between the two ends. Germline CDR1 reads SGHTA; CDR2 reads FQGNSA. The CDR3 runs 16 residues. The CDR3 protein is CASSLLRSSSTDTQYF. The CDR3 bases are TGTGCCAGCAGCCTACTCAGGTCCTCTAGCACAGATACGCAGTATTTT.

A few counts support this clone. V gene TRBV12-3 or TRBV12-4 combines with J gene TRBJ1-2; perhaps TRBD1 as D (6 bases). The CDR3 spans 13 residues. V lost 5 bases and J 8 bases, leaving 15 bases between the germline ends. The CDR3 protein is CASSLSPGVGYTF. In nucleotides, the CDR3 is TGTGCCAGCAGTCTCTCCCCAGGGGTCGGCTACACCTTC.

The V and J genes are TRBV19 and TRBJ2-3, with TRBD1 matching 8 bases. CDR1 LNHDA and CDR2 SQIVND come from the germline V gene (reference sequence). This CDR3 contains 15 residues. Losses at the gene ends were 8 bases for V and 2 bases for J; bases not matched to a gene: 9. CDR3: CASGHRDRITDTQYF. CDR3 sequence (DNA): TGTGCCAGTGGACACCGGGACAGGATCACAGATACGCAGTATTTT.

The chain couples TRBV28 to TRBJ2-7, with 7 bases identical to TRBD1. This CDR3 comprises 14 residues. The trim removed 8 bases at V and 3 bases at J, leaving 10 bases unmatched. From germline, CDR1 is MDHEN and CDR2 SYDVKM. The CDR3 sequence is CASGETGTVYEQYF. The CDR3 DNA follows: TGTGCCAGCGGGGAGACCGGGACAGTCTACGAGCAGTACTTC.

In its sample, this clone was seen once. The chain joins TRBV18 to TRBJ2-5, with 11 bases matching TRBD1. The CDR3 spans 16 residues. Germline CDR1 reads KGHSH; CDR2 reads LQKENI. V lost 5 bases to trimming and J lost 2 bases; unmatched junction nucleotides: 7. The CDR3 bases are TGTGCCAGCTCATCCACCGGGACAGGGGGACAAGAGACCCAGTACTTC. Protein: CASSSTGTGGQETQYF.

This chain uses TRBV5-1 with TRBJ2-3, with TRBD2 matching over 13 bases. This CDR3 contains 17 residues. In germline, CDR1 is SGHRS, CDR2 YFSETQ. J lost 4 bases, V lost 0 bases, and 5 bases had no gene match. The CDR3 DNA reads as TGCGCCAGCAGCTTGGGGACTAGCGGGAGAGCTGCAGATACGCAGTATTTT. It yields the protein CASSLGTSGRAADTQYF. Together with reference TRBV5-1 and TRBJ2-3, the CDR3 gives the full variable domain: KAGVTQTPRYLIKTRGQQVTLSCSPISGHRSVSWYQQTPGQGLQFLFEYFSETQRNKGNFPGRFSGRQFSNSRSEMNVSTLELGDSALYLCASSLGTSGRAADTQYFGPGTRLTVL.

The gene calls are TRBV6-5 and TRBJ1-1; no reliable D call. From germline, CDR1 is MNHEY and CDR2 SVGAGI. V lost 8 bases, J lost 0 bases, and 13 bases lay in between. The CDR3 covers 14 residues. CDR3 bases: TGTGCCAGCCCCGGGTTTCCTATGAACACTGAAGCTTTCTTT. This encodes CASPGFPMNTEAFF.

DNA of the CDR3: TGTGCCAGCAGGGATAGACAGATCACTGAAGCTTTCTTT. Amino acids: CASRDRQITEAFF. The genes are TRBV6-5 and TRBJ1-1; D possibly corresponds to TRBD1 (5 bases). The CDR3 runs to 13 residues. Germline CDR1 reads MNHEY; CDR2 reads SVGAGI. Between the trimmed V and J ends, which lost 6 bases and 4 bases, there was a span of 12 bases.

The genes are TRBV27 and TRBJ2-7, with D possibly TRBD2 on 6 matching bases. This CDR3 comprises 14 residues. Germline V lookup: CDR1 MNHEY, CDR2 SMNVEV (reference sequence). Trimming left V 5 bases short and J 0 bases short, with 11 bases between. The CDR3 loop reads CASSAGLLSYEQYF. CDR3 bases: TGTGCCAGCAGTGCGGGACTTCTCTCCTACGAGCAGTACTTC.

The V gene is TRBV19, the J gene TRBJ1-3; 9 positions agree with TRBD1. This CDR3 has 14 amino acids. Germline V gives CDR1 LNHDA, CDR2 SQIVND (reference sequence). V trimming: 10 bases; J trimming: 3 bases; junction bases outside the gene matches: 7. In nucleotides, the CDR3 is TGTGCCACAAGACAGGGGGGCTTTGGAAACACCATATATTTT. It encodes CATRQGGFGNTIYF.

In nucleotides, the CDR3 is TGCGCCAGCAGCTCCGGGACAGGGGGATACGAGCAGTACTTC. Translation gives CASSSGTGGYEQYF. The rearrangement uses TRBV5-1 and TRBJ2-7; the match to TRBD1 covers 11 bases. V dropped 3 bases and J dropped 4; count of bases not matched to a gene: 3. Germline values: CDR1 SGHRS, CDR2 YFSETQ. This CDR3 is 14 amino acids long.

This chain uses TRBV6-1 with TRBJ2-7, with 7 positions matching TRBD1. This CDR3 is 15 amino acids long. Per germline, CDR1 MNHNS and CDR2 SASEGT. The V gene end was trimmed by 3 bases and the J gene end by 1 base; junction bases not matched to a gene: 6. CDR3 region: CASSDTGVKSYEQYF. DNA for the CDR3: TGTGCCAGCAGTGACACAGGGGTTAAGTCCTACGAGCAGTACTTC.

The J gene is TRBJ2-5, the V gene TRBV28; 8 bases align to TRBD2. The V gene end was trimmed by 6 bases and the J gene end by 4 bases; junction bases not matched to a gene: 4. The CDR3 is 13 residues long. Germline CDR1 and CDR2: MDHEN and SYDVKM. CDR3 residues: CASSPGGGETQYF. Written as DNA, the CDR3 is TGTGCCAGCAGCCCGGGGGGGGGAGAGACCCAGTACTTC. Filled out from reference TRBV28 and TRBJ2-5, the complete variable domain reads DVKVTQSSRYLVKRTGEKVFLECVQDMDHENMFWYRQDPGLGLRLIYFSYDVKMKEKGDIPEGYSVSREKKERFSLILESASTNQTSMYLCASSPGGGETQYFGPGTRLLVL.

This chain connects TRBV7-9 to TRBJ2-4; D unclear. The CDR3 spans 12 residues. Between the trimmed V and J ends, which lost 3 bases and 8 bases, there was a span of 8 bases. CDR1 SEHNR and CDR2 FQNEAQ come from the germline V gene (reference sequence). The CDR3 DNA reads as TGTGCCAGCAGCTTTGATGGCCACATTCAGTACTTC. This gives the protein CASSFDGHIQYF.

This chain uses TRBV9 with TRBJ1-1; the match to TRBD1 covers 9 bases. This CDR3 is 14 amino acids long. Trimming at V came to 3 bases and at J to 3 bases, leaving 3 bases not matched to a gene. The germline gives CDR1 SGDLS, CDR2 YYNGEE. In DNA, the CDR3 is TGTGCCAGCAGCGGACGGGACAGGGACACTGAAGCTTTCTTT. This codes for CASSGRDRDTEAFF.

In its sample, this clone was seen a few times. The chain combines TRBV5-1 with TRBJ2-3, with D tentatively TRBD2 (6 bases). Germline V gene sequence: CDR1 SGHRS, CDR2 YFSETQ. The V end lost 5 bases, the J end lost 10 bases, and 14 bases lay between the germline ends. This CDR3 contains 12 residues. The CDR3 DNA sequence: TGCGCCAGCAGGGCGGGACTCGTGGCGCAGTATTTT. Translation gives CASRAGLVAQYF.

This chain joins TRBV5-1 and TRBJ2-5; a weak D match, TRBD1 (6 bases). V dropped 2 bases and J dropped 3 bases, with 17 bases sitting between them. The CDR3 covers 16 residues. CDR1 SGHRS and CDR2 YFSETQ come from the germline V gene. The CDR3: CASSFQQGPPKETQYF. The CDR3 nucleotides read TGCGCCAGCAGCTTCCAGCAGGGGCCACCGAAAGAGACCCAGTACTTC.

This clone was seen a handful of times. V and J are TRBV4-2 and TRBJ2-7; a weak D match, TRBD2 (6 bases). Looked up from germline, CDR1 is LGHNA and CDR2 is YNFKEQ. CDR3 length equals 13 residues. The germline V and J ends were trimmed by 3 bases and 10 bases, with 16 bases remaining between them. The CDR3 is CASSQEPGLQQYF. CDR3 bases: TGTGCCAGCAGCCAGGAACCGGGACTCCAACAGTACTTC.

This clone was seen a few times. This chain links TRBV6-5 with TRBJ2-2, with 7 bases fitting TRBD1. The CDR3 loop spans 14 amino acids. The V and J ends lost 6 bases and 3 bases, in that order; junction bases with no gene match: 4. Germline-derived CDR1 and CDR2 are MNHEY and SVGAGI. The CDR3, as DNA: TGTGCCAGCAGGCCGACAGGGTACACCGGGGAGCTGTTTTTT. It yields the protein CASRPTGYTGELFF.

This clone was observed once. This chain connects TRBV4-1 to TRBJ1-1; tentative D call: TRBD1 (5 bases). CDR1 is MGHRA, CDR2 YSYEKL, per germline. Trimming removed 4 bases from V and 2 bases from J, with 17 bases in between. The CDR3 totals 16 residues. The CDR3 DNA follows: TGCGCCAGCAGCCGAGAAACTCAGGGCATCAACACTGAAGCTTTCTTT. Translating gives CASSRETQGINTEAFF.